The T cell receptor (beta chain) described here comes from a study of CD8 T cells in ankylosing spondylitis. General study results and limits: It appeared that ankylosing spondylitis blood was characterized by a TCR beta motif of fewer than 10 highly homologous variants. Disease-linked clones reportedly showed significant enrichment in matched ankylosing spondylitis synovial fluid. The disease-linked clones had a CD8+ phenotype and low blood frequencies.

This clonotype was detected ten times or more. What it recognizes is unknown. The CDR3 runs to 15 residues. Trimming took off 4 bases at V and 0 bases at J, with 13 bases between the two ends. CDR1 and CDR2 (germline): SQVTM, ANQGSEA. One entry per CDR3 protein, called by TCRdb with MiXCR from the 5' RACE reads. In the table there are some 140,000 distinct CDR3 sequences, more than 5.5% of which are singletons. The TCR sequence derives from a female donor with ankylosing spondylitis or in good health (not recorded which). This chain links TRBV29-1 with TRBJ1-3; a possible D gene is TRBD1 (5 bases). Sequencing used blood, either unsorted or a sorted T cell fraction (not recorded which). The CDR3 region has the DNA TGCAGCGTTGTTTGGGACCCGATCTCTGGAAACACCATATATTTT. Translating it yields CSVVWDPISGNTIYF.